This T cell receptor beta chain was profiled in a study of T-cell reconstitution after alpha-beta-depleted transplantation in children. This CDR3 region has 16 residues. In germline, CDR1 is SEHNR, CDR2 FQNEAQ (reference sequence). Between the trimmed V and J ends, which lost 5 bases and 3 bases, there was a span of 16 bases. The TCRbeta library was prepared with unique molecular identifiers. MiXCR was run by TCRdb on the PCR reads, yielding one entry per CDR3 protein. The sample consists of hundreds of thousands of distinct CDR3 sequences, about an eighth of them appearing once. In its sample, this clonotype was seen a few times.

The sequence was obtained from a human donor who donated a stem cell graft to a child with Fanconi anemia. This chain joins TRBV7-9 and TRBJ1-4; possibly TRBD1 for D (5 bases). Sequencing used PBMCs, obtained from the stem cell graft. CDR3 nucleotides: TGTGCCAGCAGCCCCGGAGTGGGGGGTCCTAATGAAAAACTGTTTTTT. Its protein is CASSPGVGGPNEKLFF.